This TCR beta chain was captured by sequencing in a study of cytomegalovirus exposure and HLA in healthy donors. Overall study results and limits: The authors later found most CMV-associated TCR beta chains appeared HLA-restricted.

CDR3 length: 16 amino acids. From germline, CDR1 is MDHEN and CDR2 SYDVKM. V was pared by 5 bases and J by 7 bases, with 12 bases of the junction left unmatched. PCR was performed using 60 Vbeta and 13 Jbeta primers. Using immunoSEQ multiplex PCR, the repertoire was profiled, and TCRdb retains in-frame clones only, with some absent. The profile covers about 120,000 clones, with around 68% appearing a single time and approximately 4% taken by the ten largest. A word on this clone: What it binds is not known.

This TCR was sampled from a man aged 35 to 55 in good health and CMV-seropositive. The chain has TRBV28 and TRBJ1-5; TRBD1 agrees at 9 bases. The specimen was PBMCs. The CDR3 nucleotides are TGTGCCAGCAGTCCCCATTTACAGGGGGCCGGGCAGCCCCAGCATTTT. Residues: CASSPHLQGAGQPQHF.